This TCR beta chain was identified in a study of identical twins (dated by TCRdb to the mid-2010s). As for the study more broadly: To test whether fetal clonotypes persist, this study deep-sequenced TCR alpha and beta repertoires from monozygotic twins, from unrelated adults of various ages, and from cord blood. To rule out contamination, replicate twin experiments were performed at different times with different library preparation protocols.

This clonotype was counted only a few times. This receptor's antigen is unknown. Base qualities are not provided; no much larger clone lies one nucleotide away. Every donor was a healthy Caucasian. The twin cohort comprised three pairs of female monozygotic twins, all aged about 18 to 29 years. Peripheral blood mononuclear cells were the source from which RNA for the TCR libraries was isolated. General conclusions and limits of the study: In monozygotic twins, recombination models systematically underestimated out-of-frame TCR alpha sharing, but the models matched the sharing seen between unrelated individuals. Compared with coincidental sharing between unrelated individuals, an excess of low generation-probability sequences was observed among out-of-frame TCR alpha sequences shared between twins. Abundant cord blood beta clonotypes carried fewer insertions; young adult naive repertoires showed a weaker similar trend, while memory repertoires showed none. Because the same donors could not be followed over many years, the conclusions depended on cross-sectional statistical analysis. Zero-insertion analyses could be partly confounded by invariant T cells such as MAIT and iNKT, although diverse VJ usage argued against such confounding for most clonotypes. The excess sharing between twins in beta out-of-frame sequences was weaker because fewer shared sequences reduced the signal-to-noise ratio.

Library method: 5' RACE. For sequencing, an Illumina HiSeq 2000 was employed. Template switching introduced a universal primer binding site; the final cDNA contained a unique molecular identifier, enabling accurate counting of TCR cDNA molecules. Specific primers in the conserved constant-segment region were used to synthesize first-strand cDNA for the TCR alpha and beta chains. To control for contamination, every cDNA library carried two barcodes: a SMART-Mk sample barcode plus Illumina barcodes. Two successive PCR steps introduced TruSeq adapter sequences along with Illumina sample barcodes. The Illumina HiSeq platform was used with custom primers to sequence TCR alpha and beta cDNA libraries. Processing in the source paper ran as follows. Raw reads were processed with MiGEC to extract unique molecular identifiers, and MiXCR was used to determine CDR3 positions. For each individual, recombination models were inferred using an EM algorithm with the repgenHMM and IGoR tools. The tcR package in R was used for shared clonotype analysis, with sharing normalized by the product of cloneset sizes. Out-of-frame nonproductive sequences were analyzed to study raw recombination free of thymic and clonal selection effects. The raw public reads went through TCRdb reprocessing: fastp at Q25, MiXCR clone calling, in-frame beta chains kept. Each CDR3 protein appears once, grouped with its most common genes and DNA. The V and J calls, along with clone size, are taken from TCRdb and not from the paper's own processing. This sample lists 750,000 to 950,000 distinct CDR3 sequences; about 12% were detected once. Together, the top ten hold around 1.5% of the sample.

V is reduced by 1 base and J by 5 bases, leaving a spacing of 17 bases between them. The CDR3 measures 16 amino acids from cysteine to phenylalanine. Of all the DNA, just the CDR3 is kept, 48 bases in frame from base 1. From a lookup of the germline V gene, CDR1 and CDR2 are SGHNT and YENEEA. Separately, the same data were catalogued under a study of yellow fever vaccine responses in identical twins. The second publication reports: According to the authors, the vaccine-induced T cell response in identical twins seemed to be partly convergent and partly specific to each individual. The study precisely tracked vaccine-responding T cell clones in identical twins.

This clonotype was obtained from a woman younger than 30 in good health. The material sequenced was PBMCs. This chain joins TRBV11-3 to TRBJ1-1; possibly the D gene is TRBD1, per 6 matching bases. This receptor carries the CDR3 CASSLGPSIRGTEAFF. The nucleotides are TGTGCCAGCAGCTTAGGTCCCTCGATCAGGGGTACTGAAGCTTTCTTT.